These 20 T cell receptor beta chains share one sample of origin, sequenced in a study of T-cell memory formation after mild COVID-19. TCRdb recomputed calls from the 5' RACE reads with MiXCR, one row per CDR3 protein. Altogether some 40,000 distinct CDR3 sequences are present, about 6% being singletons, with the ten largest covering 0.8% to 1%. The sequenced sample consisted of PBMCs or a T cell subset sorted from them (not recorded which). These receptors were collected from an adult who had mild COVID-19 (a few samples of this study predate the infection). Cell type and time point are not known.

This clonotype has only a few counts. Here the CDR3 DNA reads TGTGCCTGGAGGACGCAGGGGAATCAGCCCCAGCATTTT. Translating gives CAWRTQGNQPQHF. The chain is built from TRBV30 and TRBJ1-5; D is perhaps TRBD1 (6 bases). V was cut by 3 bases and J by 4 bases, with 10 bases left in between. Germline V CDR1 and CDR2: GTSNPN, SVGIG (reference sequence). This CDR3 region has 13 residues.

This clonotype occurred a few times. The chain couples TRBV18 to TRBJ2-3; D not resolved. Germline V gene data show CDR1 as KGHSH and CDR2 as LQKENI. The CDR3 covers 12 residues. V was clipped by 3 bases and J by 2 bases, with 3 bases between them. The CDR3 region is CASSPTTDTQYF. DNA for the CDR3: TGTGCCAGCTCACCGACCACAGATACGCAGTATTTT.

The V gene is TRBV5-1, the J gene TRBJ2-7, with D perhaps TRBD1 (5 bases). The CDR3 is 15 amino acids. V dropped 2 bases and J dropped 0 bases, with 12 bases sitting between them. Per germline, CDR1 SGHRS and CDR2 YFSETQ. CDR3 bases: TGCGCCAGCAGCTTAGCTCAGGGAAGCTCCTACGAGCAGTACTTC. This translates into CASSLAQGSSYEQYF.

This clonotype was observed many times. V is TRBV7-9 and J is TRBJ2-6; D ambiguous. The CDR3 runs to 13 residues. Trimming shortened V by 6 bases and J by 4 bases, and 7 bases separated the two germline ends. In germline, CDR1 is SEHNR, CDR2 FQNEAQ (reference sequence). In DNA form, the CDR3 reads TGTGCCAGCAGGGCATCGGGGGCCAACGTCCTGACTTTC. Translating it yields CASRASGANVLTF. Full variable domain (rest looked up from reference TRBV7-9 and TRBJ2-6): DTGVSQNPRHKITKRGQNVTFRCDPISEHNRLYWYRQTLGQGPEFLTYFQNEAQLEKSRLLSDRFSAERPKGSFSTLEIQRTEQGDSAMYLCASRASGANVLTFGAGSRLTVL.

This chain joins TRBV24-1 and TRBJ2-7, with D tentatively TRBD1 or TRBD2 (6 bases each). The CDR3 covers 15 residues. V was pared by 2 bases and J by 3 bases, with 13 bases between. CDR1 KGHDR and CDR2 SFDVKD come from the germline V gene. The CDR3 nucleotides read TGTGCCACCAGTGATTGGGGGGCGGAAGGCTACGAGCAGTACTTC. Protein product: CATSDWGAEGYEQYF.

This clonotype was picked up many times. V is TRBV12-3 or TRBV12-4 and J is TRBJ2-1; no definite D call. V lost 6 bases and J 8 bases, leaving 11 bases between the germline ends. This CDR3 contains 12 residues. The CDR3 DNA sequence: TGTGCCAGCAGAGCCGTCAGGCATGAGCAGTTCTTC. This encodes CASRAVRHEQFF.

The V call is TRBV18, the J call TRBJ2-1; a weak D match, TRBD2 (6 bases). Looked up from germline, CDR1 is KGHSH and CDR2 is LQKENI. CDR3 length: 15 amino acids. V was shortened by 6 bases and J by 9 bases, with 21 bases between the two germline ends. The CDR3 nucleotides read TGTGCCAGCTCGTCCCGGGACGGGGGTCCTGCTGAGCAGTTCTTC. This translates into CASSSRDGGPAEQFF.

The rearrangement links TRBV7-9 to TRBJ2-7, with a possible D match to TRBD1 (6 bases). Germline values: CDR1 SEHNR, CDR2 FQNEAQ (reference sequence). The ends were cut back, 1 base at V and 5 bases at J, with 15 bases in the middle. This CDR3 is built from 15 residues. The CDR3 loop is CASSLGGQGFDEQYF. In DNA, the CDR3 is TGTGCCAGCAGCTTAGGAGGGCAGGGGTTCGACGAGCAGTACTTC.

CDR3 residues: CASRPPGLAANEQFF. In DNA form, the CDR3 reads TGTGCCAGCAGACCCCCAGGACTAGCGGCGAATGAGCAGTTCTTC. The chain couples TRBV6-6 to TRBJ2-1, with 10 bases that match TRBD2. J gave up 7 bases and V 6 bases, and 9 bases lay outside the gene matches. The CDR3 is 15 amino acids. Germline lookup yields CDR1 MNHNY and CDR2 SVGAGI (reference sequence).

This clonotype was seen many times. The chain employs TRBV5-6 and TRBJ2-7; tentatively, D is TRBD1 (5 bases). Germline V gene data show CDR1 as SGHDT and CDR2 as YYEEEE. The CDR3 has 16 residues. The V and J ends lost 1 base and 7 bases respectively, with 21 bases between them. The CDR3 coding sequence is TGTGCCAGCAGCTTGAGGAGTGGGCAGGGCTCCCGGGAGCAGTACTTC. As protein: CASSLRSGQGSREQYF.

This clonotype has ten or more counts. This rearrangement joins TRBV5-1 to TRBJ2-1, with 10 bases fitting TRBD1. CDR3 length: 15 amino acids. The junction had 5 bases not matched to a gene; V was cut back by 3 bases and J by 5 bases. CDR1 is SGHRS and CDR2 is YFSETQ in the germline V gene. The CDR3 here is CASSWRGTGDNEQFF. CDR3 DNA sequence: TGCGCCAGCAGCTGGAGGGGGACAGGGGACAATGAGCAGTTCTTC.

This clonotype has a count of ten or more. The V and J genes are TRBV5-1 and TRBJ2-5; D is perhaps TRBD1 (6 bases). V was shortened by 0 bases and J by 5 bases, with 11 bases between the two germline ends. CDR1 is SGHRS and CDR2 is YFSETQ in the germline V gene. This CDR3 is 14 amino acids long. The CDR3 spells CASSLVGTLETQYF. In DNA, the CDR3 is TGCGCCAGCAGCTTGGTTGGGACACTGGAGACCCAGTACTTC.

This clonotype occurred a few times. This chain links TRBV30 with TRBJ2-7, with D possibly being TRBD1 or TRBD2 (5 bases each). In germline, CDR1 is GTSNPN, CDR2 SVGIG (reference sequence). The CDR3 contains 12 residues. Trimming stripped 1 base from V and 1 base from J, with 5 bases between. The CDR3 loop is CAWSGGSYEQYF. The DNA for the CDR3 is TGTGCCTGGAGTGGGGGGTCCTACGAGCAGTACTTC.

Only a few counts were recorded for this clonotype. The gene calls are TRBV20-1 and TRBJ2-2; D unclear. The CDR3 is made up of 16 amino acids. Trimming took 1 base from V and 1 from J, leaving 13 bases between them. Germline CDR1 and CDR2: DFQATT and SNEGSKA (reference sequence). The CDR3 DNA reads TGCAGTGCTAGAGCCTCGTTAGACAAGAACACCGGGGAGCTGTTTTTT. Protein sequence: CSARASLDKNTGELFF.

This clonotype appeared many times. This rearrangement joins TRBV29-1 to TRBJ2-3, with 7 bases identical to TRBD1. Per the germline V gene, CDR1 is SQVTM and CDR2 is ANQGSEA. Trimming at V came to 4 bases and at J to 10 bases, leaving 14 bases not matched to a gene. The CDR3 is made up of 14 amino acids. The CDR3 sequence: CSVVRRQGRGPQYF. The CDR3 DNA is TGCAGCGTTGTGCGGAGACAGGGAAGGGGACCGCAGTATTTT.

The J gene is TRBJ2-1, the V gene TRBV21-1; the table assigns TRBD2, which was not confirmed against the DNA. TRBV21-1 corresponds to a pseudogene. This CDR3 is built from 15 residues. CDR3 residues: CASHRDCSSYNEQFF. The CDR3 DNA reads as TGTGCCAGCCATAGGGACTGCAGCTCCTACAATGAGCAGTTCTTC.

This clonotype occurred many times. J is TRBJ1-6 and V is TRBV27, with D possibly being TRBD1 (6 bases). Trimming shortened V by 6 bases and J by 6 bases, and 18 bases separated the two germline ends. The CDR3 is 16 residues long. The V gene's germline CDR1 is MNHEY and CDR2 SMNVEV (reference sequence). For the CDR3, the DNA is TGTGCCAGCAGCGACCCGGGCCGGACAGCTAATTCACCCCTCCACTTT. Amino acids: CASSDPGRTANSPLHF.

This clonotype was seen repeatedly, ten times or more. The V call is TRBV2, the J call TRBJ1-1; the D gene is possibly TRBD1 (5 bases). The CDR3 totals 13 residues. The germline gives CDR1 SNHLY, CDR2 FYNNEI. Trimming cost V 8 bases and J 3 bases, with 13 bases left between them. The CDR3 DNA follows: TGTGCCAGCGCAGGGAATGAGGACACTGAAGCTTTCTTT. Amino acid sequence: CASAGNEDTEAFF.

The rearrangement joins TRBV18 to TRBJ1-6; a possible D gene is TRBD1 (5 bases). The V end lost 4 bases, the J end lost 5 bases, and 12 bases lay between the germline ends. The CDR3 consists of 15 residues. Germline-derived CDR1 and CDR2 are KGHSH and LQKENI. The CDR3 DNA follows: TGTGCCAGCTCACTCGGGGGTCCGGATAATTCACCCCTCCACTTT. Protein: CASSLGGPDNSPLHF.

This clonotype was counted ten times or more. The chain couples TRBV7-2 to TRBJ2-3; D possibly uses TRBD1 or TRBD2 (5 bases each). V was pared by 0 bases and J by 2 bases, with 6 bases between. The CDR3 length is 14 residues. The germline gives CDR1 SGHTA, CDR2 FQGNSA. CDR3 residues: CASSLAGDTDTQYF. DNA for the CDR3: TGTGCCAGCAGCTTAGCGGGGGACACAGATACGCAGTATTTT.